This T cell receptor beta chain stems from a study of control samples from healthy donors and cancer patients. Profiling relied on immunoSEQ multiplex PCR, and the TCRdb table lists in-frame clones only, not all of them. The sample includes 200,000 to 250,000 clones, around 94% of them seen just once. Germline V lookup: CDR1 SGHRS, CDR2 YFSETQ. The CDR3 covers 16 residues. With 7 bases clipped from V and 6 bases from J, the junction kept 10 bases outside the gene matches. The sequenced sample consisted of blood. The origin of this receptor is a man aged 50 to 59 in good health. The chain employs TRBV5-1 and TRBJ2-2; 12 nucleotides agree with TRBD1. This chain's CDR3 is CASLPGTGGPAGELFF. The CDR3 nucleotides read TGCGCCAGCCTACCCGGGACAGGGGGCCCTGCCGGGGAGCTGTTTTTT.